Shown below are 23 T cell receptor beta chains from a single sample sequenced in a study of cytomegalovirus exposure and HLA in healthy donors. Vbeta (60) and Jbeta (13) primers were used in the PCR. Data came from immunoSEQ multiplex PCR; TCRdb stores just in-frame clones and leaves some out. This table holds some 150,000 clones, more than 75% found once. The material sequenced was PBMCs. The receptors come from a male donor in good health and CMV-seronegative.

The chain uses TRBV5-1 and TRBJ2-1, with 8 bases lining up with TRBD2. CDR1 is SGHRS and CDR2 is YFSETQ in the germline V gene. The CDR3 is 15 amino acids. V lost 0 bases, J lost 6 bases, and 5 bases stayed unmatched. The CDR3 coding sequence is TGCGCCAGCAGCTTGGAGGCGGGGGGCCTCAATGAGCAGTTCTTC. It is translated as CASSLEAGGLNEQFF.

V usage is TRBV5-1 and J usage is TRBJ1-1; D is unresolved. CDR3 size: 15 residues. The germline V gene has CDR1 SGHRS and CDR2 YFSETQ. Trimming took off 6 bases at V and 4 bases at J, with 19 bases between the two ends. The CDR3 nucleotides read TGCGCCAGCACTGGGCAGGTTAATTTGGGCACTGAAGCTTTCTTT. Amino acids: CASTGQVNLGTEAFF.

The CDR3 is CASSFQQGIGYGYTF. DNA of the CDR3: TGTGCCAGCAGCTTTCAACAGGGAATCGGCTATGGCTACACCTTC. The J gene is TRBJ1-2, the V gene TRBV2; the D gene is possibly TRBD1 (6 bases). The CDR3 is 15 residues long. V was shortened by 6 bases and J by 4 bases, with 18 bases between the two germline ends. Germline loops: CDR1 SNHLY, CDR2 FYNNEI. The variable domain in full, completed from reference TRBV2 and TRBJ1-2, reads EPEVTQTPSHQVTQMGQEVILRCVPISNHLYFYWYRQILGQKVEFLVSFYNNEISEKSEIFDDQFSVERPDGSNFTLKIRSTKLEDSAMYFCASSFQQGIGYGYTFGSGTRLTVV.

The rearrangement joins TRBV10-3 to TRBJ1-2, with TRBD1 matching 12 bases. Germline values: CDR1 ENHRY, CDR2 SYGVKD. Losses at the gene ends were 10 bases for V and 5 bases for J; bases not matched to a gene: 8. The CDR3 runs 14 residues. Here the CDR3 DNA reads TGTGCCACCACGGGACAGGGGGCAGAGTATGGCTACACCTTC. Its translation: CATTGQGAEYGYTF.

This sequence joins TRBV6-5 and TRBJ1-6, with 7 bases identical to TRBD1. The CDR3 totals 14 residues. Trimming removed 2 bases from V and 7 bases from J; junction bases left unmatched: 2. Germline V CDR1 and CDR2: MNHEY, SVGAGI. The CDR3 DNA reads as TGTGCCAGCAGTTACGACAGGGTCAATTCACCCCTCCACTTT. Protein: CASSYDRVNSPLHF.

The V gene is TRBV10-3, the J gene TRBJ2-7; TRBD1 matches 11 bases. Losses at the gene ends were 6 bases for V and 0 bases for J; bases not matched to a gene: 4. CDR3 length equals 15 residues. CDR1 and CDR2 from the germline V gene are ENHRY and SYGVKD. CDR3 in amino acids: CAIRAGTGGSYEQYF. The CDR3 DNA reads as TGTGCCATCAGGGCCGGGACAGGGGGCTCCTACGAGCAGTACTTC.

The chain uses TRBV30 and TRBJ1-1; possibly TRBD1 for D (5 bases). V was clipped by 4 bases and J by 0 bases, with 9 bases between them. CDR3 length equals 13 residues. CDR1 and CDR2 (germline): GTSNPN, SVGIG (reference sequence). DNA for the CDR3: TGTGCCTGGAAAGTAGGGGTGAACACTGAAGCTTTCTTT. Amino acids: CAWKVGVNTEAFF.

This sequence joins TRBV4-3 and TRBJ2-1; 7 bases agree with TRBD2. CDR1 LGHNA and CDR2 YSLEER come from the germline V gene. CDR3 length equals 11 residues. Trimming took 8 bases from V and 9 from J; bases not matched to a gene: 4. As DNA, the CDR3 is TGCGCCAGCGGGGAGGGCGCTGAGCAGTTCTTC. This codes for CASGEGAEQFF.

Comments on this clone: The germline gene is not matched at one end of the junction; a read error may be the cause. The rearrangement uses TRBV6-6 and TRBJ1-2, with 7 bases matching TRBD1. This CDR3 comprises 12 residues. Germline values: CDR1 MNHNY, CDR2 SVGAGI (reference sequence). CDR3 bases: TGTGCCAGCAGTCACGGGGACAGCGCCCACCACTTC. Translating gives CASSHGDSAHHF.

The chain combines TRBV7-9 with TRBJ2-1; 7 bases are shared with TRBD2. This CDR3 region has 15 residues. From germline, CDR1 is SEHNR and CDR2 FQNEAQ (reference sequence). The V gene end was trimmed by 7 bases and the J gene end by 6 bases; junction bases not matched to a gene: 12. The CDR3 DNA sequence: TGTGCCAGCAACCGGCGGGGGTGGGGGGGCAATGAGCAGTTCTTC. Protein: CASNRRGWGGNEQFF.

This clone was found once. The rearrangement links TRBV5-1 to TRBJ2-7, with a tentative D call TRBD2 (7 bases). With 0 bases removed from V and 6 bases from J, the gap between germline ends came to 16 bases. The length of the CDR3 is 15 residues. The germline gives CDR1 SGHRS, CDR2 YFSETQ. The CDR3 loop reads CASSLEVGGAGEQYF. The CDR3 DNA sequence: TGCGCCAGCAGCTTGGAAGTGGGGGGGGCTGGCGAGCAGTACTTC.

This chain links TRBV7-3 with TRBJ1-1; 9 nucleotides match TRBD1. The CDR3 spans 17 residues. V dropped 5 bases and J dropped 1; count of bases not matched to a gene: 11. Looked up from germline, CDR1 is SGHTA and CDR2 is FQGTGA. CDR3 sequence (DNA): TGTGCCAGCAGCCCCGGGACAGGGCTCCGCGGGAACACTGAAGCTTTCTTT. It specifies CASSPGTGLRGNTEAFF.

The rearrangement links TRBV5-6 to TRBJ1-6; D gene unclear. The CDR3 consists of 16 residues. CDR1 and CDR2 (germline): SGHDT, YYEEEE. V was pared by 6 bases and J by 2 bases, with 15 bases between. The CDR3 region is CASKRTQAPYNSPLHF. CDR3 nucleotide sequence: TGTGCCAGCAAACGCACTCAGGCCCCCTATAATTCACCCCTCCACTTT. Full variable domain (missing parts from reference TRBV5-6 and TRBJ1-6): DAGVTQSPTHLIKTRGQQVTLRCSPKSGHDTVSWYQQALGQGPQFIFQYYEEEERQRGNFPDRFSGHQFPNYSSELNVNALLLGDSALYLCASKRTQAPYNSPLHFGNGTRLTVT.

This clone was recorded a few times. V is TRBV4-3 and J is TRBJ2-1, with 13 bases fitting TRBD2. Trimming took 4 bases from V and 6 from J; bases not matched to a gene: 9. Looked up from germline, CDR1 is LGHNA and CDR2 is YSLEER. CDR3 length equals 17 residues. CDR3 protein: CASSRALTSGGLNEQFF. In DNA, the CDR3 is TGCGCCAGCAGCCGTGCCTTGACTAGCGGGGGGCTCAATGAGCAGTTCTTC.

This clone was seen a handful of times. The J gene is TRBJ2-3, the V gene TRBV29-1, with 10 bases aligning to TRBD2. Trimming cost V 4 bases and J 0 bases; bases outside gene matches: 4. Germline V lookup: CDR1 SQVTM, CDR2 ANQGSEA. CDR3 length equals 15 residues. The CDR3 DNA reads TGCAGCGTTGGCCGTAGCGGGGGGAGCACAGATACGCAGTATTTT. It specifies CSVGRSGGSTDTQYF.

This clone was observed a handful of times. The rearrangement links TRBV5-1 to TRBJ1-1; D is possibly TRBD1 (5 bases). The length of the CDR3 is 13 residues. Trimming pared 3 bases from V and 3 bases from J, leaving 9 bases between. The germline V gene has CDR1 SGHRS and CDR2 YFSETQ. The CDR3 DNA reads as TGCGCCAGCAGCTGGCGGGGGGACACTGAAGCTTTCTTT. Its protein is CASSWRGDTEAFF.

The rearrangement uses TRBV27 and TRBJ2-2; 9 positions match TRBD1. CDR3 length: 15 amino acids. The germline V gene has CDR1 MNHEY and CDR2 SMNVEV (reference sequence). J was trimmed by 2 bases and V by 6 bases; bases with no gene match: 4. CDR3 coding DNA: TGTGCCAGCAGGGCGGGACAGGGCAACACCGGGGAGCTGTTTTTT. Encoded protein: CASRAGQGNTGELFF.

This chain links TRBV4-1 with TRBJ2-1, with 12 bases aligning to TRBD2. The trim removed 2 bases at V and 0 bases at J, leaving 5 bases unmatched. This CDR3 has 18 residues. CDR1 and CDR2 (germline): MGHRA, YSYEKL. CDR3 amino acids: CASSQTPGLAGSYNEQFF. CDR3 nucleotide sequence: TGCGCCAGCAGCCAAACCCCGGGACTAGCGGGCTCCTACAATGAGCAGTTCTTC.

This clone was seen once. The J gene is TRBJ2-5, the V gene TRBV25-1; D is possibly TRBD2 (5 bases). Germline values: CDR1 MGHDK, CDR2 SYGVNS. V was pared by 9 bases and J by 5 bases, with 19 bases between. The CDR3 length is 14 residues. The CDR3 sequence is CARPTGIRGETQYF. CDR3 bases: TGTGCCAGACCTACGGGAATCCGTGGGGAGACCCAGTACTTC.

This clone has a handful of counts. Other DNA sequences from this sample encode an identical CDR3 as well. The rearrangement joins TRBV7-6 to TRBJ1-4; TRBD1 aligns across 10 bases. The CDR3 has 14 residues. Germline trimming cut 3 bases from V and 5 bases from J; bases unmatched to any gene: 0. CDR1 is SGHVS and CDR2 is FNYEAQ in the germline V gene. The CDR3 region has the DNA TGTGCCAGCAGCTTGGGACAGGGGAATGAAAAACTGTTTTTT. It encodes CASSLGQGNEKLFF.

The chain recombines TRBV5-4 with TRBJ2-2, with D tentatively TRBD1 (5 bases). This CDR3 has 14 residues. The V end lost 2 bases, the J end lost 6 bases, and 11 bases lay between the germline ends. Looked up from germline, CDR1 is SGHNT and CDR2 is YYREEE (reference sequence). The CDR3 protein is CASSFQRQSGELFF. DNA of the CDR3: TGTGCCAGCAGCTTCCAGCGACAGTCCGGGGAGCTGTTTTTT.

This clone was picked up one time. CDR3 residues: CASSIDKSGNSPLHF. CDR3 DNA: TGTGCCAGTAGTATTGATAAGTCGGGTAATTCACCCCTCCACTTT. The chain recombines TRBV19 with TRBJ1-6; D remains unclear. The CDR3 covers 15 residues. CDR1 is LNHDA and CDR2 is SQIVND in the germline V gene (reference sequence). Trimming removed 3 bases from V and 6 bases from J, with 12 bases in between.

This sequence joins TRBV30 and TRBJ1-3; D not certain. The germline V gene encodes CDR1 GTSNPN and CDR2 SVGIG (reference sequence). This CDR3 is built from 11 residues. The V end was cut by 2 bases, the J end by 7 bases, with 6 bases between. The CDR3 spells CAWSTQNTIYF. The CDR3 nucleotides read TGTGCCTGGAGTACCCAGAACACCATATATTTT. The variable domain in full, with the rest retrieved from reference TRBV30 and TRBJ1-3, is SQTIHQWPATLVQPVGSPLSLECTVEGTSNPNLYWYRQAAGRGLQLLFYSVGIGQISSEVPQNLSASRPQDRQFILSSKKLLLSDSGFYLCAWSTQNTIYFGEGSWLTVV.